This TCR beta chain was recovered during a study of T cells in Graves' hyperthyroidism and ophthalmopathy (dated by TCRdb to about 2019). In the study overall: Peripheral blood was sampled at the time of initial diagnosis, prior to any treatment. To identify TCR V-J signatures that set the groups apart, the researchers used a discovery cohort of about a hundred patients, made up of 40 to 45 with Graves' ophthalmopathy and about 59 with stable Graves' hyperthyroidism. Prospective prediction of ophthalmopathy was tested in an independent validation cohort of 18 hyperthyroidism patients and some 17 patients who later progressed to ophthalmopathy. The roughly 91 discovery patients were randomly split 7:3 into training and test sets. The study also compared thyroid tissue and blood T-cell repertoires from several Graves' hyperthyroidism patients. After sampling, hyperthyroidism patients received methimazole starting at 30 mg daily, and ophthalmopathy patients received high-dose intravenous methylprednisolone. TCR Vbeta CDR3 sequencing of roughly 140 peripheral blood samples (about 45 ophthalmopathy, over 70 hyperthyroidism and around 17 progressor patients) is reported in the paper.

CDR1 and CDR2 (MGHRA, YSYEKL) derive from the germline V gene. The junction shows trimming of 4 bases on V and 8 bases on J, and the gene matches do not reach 12 bases of it. The CDR3 spans 15 residues, from the cysteine through the phenylalanine. The CDR3 DNA has 45 bases and is translated from base 1. Hyperthyroidism patients were newly diagnosed, had a disease duration of under 2 months, and were aged 18 to 65 years. Patients with uncontrolled infections, other autoimmune diseases, pregnancy or lactation were excluded. Diagnoses relied on clinical symptoms, serum thyroxine and TRAb, thyroid ultrasound and orbital computed tomography. Blood from progressor patients was collected at the time of first diagnosis with hyperthyroidism, before any ophthalmopathy symptoms had appeared. PBMCs were isolated from more than 8 ml of fresh peripheral blood by Ficoll-Paque density gradient centrifugation. Progressor patients were first diagnosed with Graves' hyperthyroidism and then developed ophthalmopathy during follow-up. Total RNA was extracted with Trizol reagent, and quality was checked on an Agilent 2100 Bioanalyzer.

Summary of the overall study and its limitations: Most expanded thyroid clonotypes (frequency above 0.001) were also detected in blood, a finding suggesting that blood repertoires may reflect thyroid immune responses. A 13 V-J signature model separated ophthalmopathy from stable hyperthyroidism, with over 85% sensitivity and just under 84% specificity in cross-validation and 80%/75% in testing. Sample size was not statistically predetermined, and investigators were not blinded to group allocation. In validation, the model predicted progression to ophthalmopathy with around 71% sensitivity and around 72% specificity, a median of 6.5 months before onset.

This clonotype was picked up a small number of times. Its cognate antigen has yet to be identified. Nothing much larger sits one base from this clone, and base qualities are not available. The TCR beta CDR3 regions were amplified from RNA transcripts. For the first round of RT-PCR on the TCR CDR3, the HTBI primer set was used together with the Qiagen OneStep RT-PCR kit. A second multiplex PCR round built the libraries, followed by size selection and purification. The libraries were sequenced on an Illumina HiSeq2000 using paired-end 100 bp reads. In the source study's methods: SOAPnuke was used to process the raw data, with reads discarded if the reads contained adapters or uncalled bases, had a mean Phred below 15, or lacked an exact constant-primer or identifier match. COPE v1.2.5 was used to merge the high-quality paired reads, and each unique nucleotide sequence was defined as a clonotype. Clonotypes were aligned to IMGT TRBV, TRBD and TRBJ reference segments using MiTCR v1.1. Analysis was restricted to V-J combinations with a frequency above 0.0001, which covered 99.2% of repertoires. The TCS score was defined as F50 (clonal expansion) divided by E x V (chaos), with BLOSUM62-based TCRdist calculated between CDR3 peptides within each V-J. Welch's t-statistics and random forest reduced 514 V-J features to fewer than 15, which were used in a naive Bayes classifier (R e1071). TCRdb reanalyzed the raw reads on its own, using fastp at Q25 for trimming and MiXCR for clone calling, and kept in-frame beta chains. All rows with the same CDR3 protein become a single entry with the most common DNA and genes. These V and J calls rely on TCRdb rather than the paper's analysis. The sample table shows around 700,000 distinct CDR3 sequences, and around 19% are seen once. The ten largest account for roughly a sixth of the sample.

The sequence derives from a woman aged 45-60 years with Graves' hyperthyroidism that later progressed to Graves' ophthalmopathy. The sequenced material came from blood. This sequence uses TRBV4-1 and TRBJ1-1; 8 nucleotides in the junction match TRBD1. The DNA sequence reads TGCGCCAGCAGCCTAACGCTGACAGGGGAAAGGGAAGCTTTCTTT. It encodes CASSLTLTGEREAFF.